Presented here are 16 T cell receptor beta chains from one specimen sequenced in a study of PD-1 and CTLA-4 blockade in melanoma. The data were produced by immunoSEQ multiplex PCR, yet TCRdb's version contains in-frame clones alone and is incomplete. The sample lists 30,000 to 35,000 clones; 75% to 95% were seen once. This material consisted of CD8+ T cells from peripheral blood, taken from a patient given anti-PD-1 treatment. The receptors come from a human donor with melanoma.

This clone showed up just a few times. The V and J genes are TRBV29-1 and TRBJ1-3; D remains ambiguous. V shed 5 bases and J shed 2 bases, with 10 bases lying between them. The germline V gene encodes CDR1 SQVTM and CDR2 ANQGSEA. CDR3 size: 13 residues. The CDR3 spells CSVSVYAGNTIYF. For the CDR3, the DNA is TGCAGCGTTAGCGTGTATGCTGGAAACACCATATATTTT. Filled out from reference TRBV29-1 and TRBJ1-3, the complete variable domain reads SAVISQKPSRDICQRGTSLTIQCQVDSQVTMMFWYRQQPGQSLTLIATANQGSEATYESGFVIDKFPISRPNLTFSTLTVSNMSPEDSSIYLCSVSVYAGNTIYFGEGSWLTVV.

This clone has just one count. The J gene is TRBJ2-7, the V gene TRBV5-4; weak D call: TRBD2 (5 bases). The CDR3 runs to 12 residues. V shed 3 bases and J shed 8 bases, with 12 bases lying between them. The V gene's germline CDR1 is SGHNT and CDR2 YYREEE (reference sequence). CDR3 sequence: CASSSGEQQQYF. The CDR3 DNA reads TGTGCCAGCAGCTCCGGGGAACAACAGCAGTACTTC.

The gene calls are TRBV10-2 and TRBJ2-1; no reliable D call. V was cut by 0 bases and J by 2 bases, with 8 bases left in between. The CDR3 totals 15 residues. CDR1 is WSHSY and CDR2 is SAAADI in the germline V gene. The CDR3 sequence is CASSESWSAYNEQFF. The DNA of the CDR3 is TGCGCCAGCAGTGAGTCATGGAGCGCCTACAATGAGCAGTTCTTC.

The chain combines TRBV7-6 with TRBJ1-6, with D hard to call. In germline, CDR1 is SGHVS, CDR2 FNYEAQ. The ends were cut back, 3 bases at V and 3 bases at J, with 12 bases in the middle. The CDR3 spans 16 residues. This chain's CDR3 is CASSFSSELYNSPLHF. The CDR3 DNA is TGTGCCAGCAGCTTTTCGTCGGAGCTCTATAATTCACCCCTCCACTTT.

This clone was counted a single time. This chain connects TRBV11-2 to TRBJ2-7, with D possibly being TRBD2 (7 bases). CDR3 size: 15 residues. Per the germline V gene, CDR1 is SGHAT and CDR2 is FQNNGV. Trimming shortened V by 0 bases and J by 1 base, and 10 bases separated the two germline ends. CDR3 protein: CASSLDRGASYEQYF. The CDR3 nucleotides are TGTGCCAGCAGCTTAGATCGGGGGGCGTCCTACGAGCAGTACTTC.

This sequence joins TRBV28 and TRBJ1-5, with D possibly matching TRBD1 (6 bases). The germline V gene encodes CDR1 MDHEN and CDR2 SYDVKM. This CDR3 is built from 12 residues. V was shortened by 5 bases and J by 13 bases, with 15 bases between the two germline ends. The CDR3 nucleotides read TGTGCCAGCAGTCTCAGGGGAAGGTTACAGCATTTT. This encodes CASSLRGRLQHF.

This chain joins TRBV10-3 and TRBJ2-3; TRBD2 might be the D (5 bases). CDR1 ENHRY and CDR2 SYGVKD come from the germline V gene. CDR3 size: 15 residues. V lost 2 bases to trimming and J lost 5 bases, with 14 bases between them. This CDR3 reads CAISERGGGGDTQYF. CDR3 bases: TGTGCCATCAGTGAGAGAGGCGGAGGTGGAGATACGCAGTATTTT.

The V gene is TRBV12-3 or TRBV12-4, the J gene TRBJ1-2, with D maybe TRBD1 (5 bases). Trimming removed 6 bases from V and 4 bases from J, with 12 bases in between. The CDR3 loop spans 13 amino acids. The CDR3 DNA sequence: TGTGCCAGCAGCTCGGGACGGTTCTATGGCTACACCTTC. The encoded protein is CASSSGRFYGYTF.

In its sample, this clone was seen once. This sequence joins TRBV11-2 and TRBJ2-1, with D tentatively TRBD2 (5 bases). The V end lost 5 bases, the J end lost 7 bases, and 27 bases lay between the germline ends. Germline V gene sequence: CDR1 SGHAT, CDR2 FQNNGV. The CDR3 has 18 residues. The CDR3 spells CASSPGLTEGVGRNEQFF. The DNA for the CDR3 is TGTGCCAGCAGCCCAGGTCTTACTGAGGGAGTCGGAAGGAATGAGCAGTTCTTC.

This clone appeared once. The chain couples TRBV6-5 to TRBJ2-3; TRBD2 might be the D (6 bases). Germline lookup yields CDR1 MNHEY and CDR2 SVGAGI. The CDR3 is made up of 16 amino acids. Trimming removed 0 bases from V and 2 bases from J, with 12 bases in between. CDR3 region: CASSYSNSGYTDTQYF. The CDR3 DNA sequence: TGTGCCAGCAGTTACTCGAATAGCGGTTACACAGATACGCAGTATTTT.

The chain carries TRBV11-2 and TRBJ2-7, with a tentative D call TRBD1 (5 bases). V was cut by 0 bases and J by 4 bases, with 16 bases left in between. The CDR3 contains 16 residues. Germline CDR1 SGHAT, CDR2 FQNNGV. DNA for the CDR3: TGTGCCAGCAGCTTAGATCTGGGTCAGGGTGCATACGAGCAGTACTTC. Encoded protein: CASSLDLGQGAYEQYF.

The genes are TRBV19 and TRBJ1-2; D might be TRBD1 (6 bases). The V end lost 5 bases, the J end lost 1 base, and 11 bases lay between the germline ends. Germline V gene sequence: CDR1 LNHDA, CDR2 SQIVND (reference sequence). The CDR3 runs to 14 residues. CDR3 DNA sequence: TGTGCCAGTAGTCTGGGGGCGGGTAACTATGGCTACACCTTC. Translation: CASSLGAGNYGYTF.

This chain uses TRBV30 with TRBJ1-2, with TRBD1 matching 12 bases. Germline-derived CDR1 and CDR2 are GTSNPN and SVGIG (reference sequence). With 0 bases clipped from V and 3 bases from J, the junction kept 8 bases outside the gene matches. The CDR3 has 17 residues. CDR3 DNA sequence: TGTGCCTGGAGTGTCCCTGGGACAGGGGGCTCGTACTATGGCTACACCTTC. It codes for CAWSVPGTGGSYYGYTF.

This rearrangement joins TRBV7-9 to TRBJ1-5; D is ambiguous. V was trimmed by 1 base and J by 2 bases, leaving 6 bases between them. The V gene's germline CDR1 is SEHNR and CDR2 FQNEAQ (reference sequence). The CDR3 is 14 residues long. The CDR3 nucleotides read TGTGCCAGCAGCTTAGGCGGTCGCAATCAGCCCCAGCATTTT. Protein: CASSLGGRNQPQHF. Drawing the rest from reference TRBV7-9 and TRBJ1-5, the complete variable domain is DTGVSQNPRHKITKRGQNVTFRCDPISEHNRLYWYRQTLGQGPEFLTYFQNEAQLEKSRLLSDRFSAERPKGSFSTLEIQRTEQGDSAMYLCASSLGGRNQPQHFGDGTRLSIL.

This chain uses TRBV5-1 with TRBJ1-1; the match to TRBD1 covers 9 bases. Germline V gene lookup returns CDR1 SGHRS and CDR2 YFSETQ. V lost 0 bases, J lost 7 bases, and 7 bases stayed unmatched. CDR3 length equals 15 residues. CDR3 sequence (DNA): TGCGCCAGCAGCTTGGCCGGTGGACAGGGGAGTGAAGCTTTCTTT. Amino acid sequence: CASSLAGGQGSEAFF.

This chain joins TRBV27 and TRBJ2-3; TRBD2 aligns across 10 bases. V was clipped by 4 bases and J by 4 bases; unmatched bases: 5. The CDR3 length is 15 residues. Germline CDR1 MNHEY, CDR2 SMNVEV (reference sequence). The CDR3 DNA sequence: TGTGCCAGCAGTTGGGCCCTAGCGGGAGCAGATACGCAGTATTTT. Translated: CASSWALAGADTQYF.